This TCR beta chain was sequenced in a study of PD-1 blockade in mismatch repair-deficient tumors. About the study: Patients had 11 to 13 mismatch repair-deficient cancer types and were previously treated and progressing.

Study observations and caveats: Rapid post-treatment expansion, then contraction, generally preceding radiologic response, marked tumor-resident clones.

TCRdb's copy holds only in-frame clones and misses some; the assay was immunoSEQ multiplex PCR. The sample lists 100,000 to 150,000 clones; more than 85% were seen once. For this clone: Its specificity is unknown.

Every patient had mismatch repair deficiency by PCR or immunohistochemistry. CDR1 and CDR2 (germline): GTSNPN, SVGIG (reference sequence). The CDR3 sequence is 14 residues long. V was pared by 3 bases and J by 2 bases, with 6 bases of the junction left unmatched. Sequences were derived from peripheral blood, sampled 44 weeks after starting pembrolizumab. V is TRBV30 and J is TRBJ2-5; 7 bases line up with TRBD1. The clonotype was recovered from an adult with mismatch repair-deficient cancer. The DNA for the CDR3 is TGTGCCTGGAGCATTGGGACAGCTCAAGAGACCCAGTACTTC. It yields the protein CAWSIGTAQETQYF.